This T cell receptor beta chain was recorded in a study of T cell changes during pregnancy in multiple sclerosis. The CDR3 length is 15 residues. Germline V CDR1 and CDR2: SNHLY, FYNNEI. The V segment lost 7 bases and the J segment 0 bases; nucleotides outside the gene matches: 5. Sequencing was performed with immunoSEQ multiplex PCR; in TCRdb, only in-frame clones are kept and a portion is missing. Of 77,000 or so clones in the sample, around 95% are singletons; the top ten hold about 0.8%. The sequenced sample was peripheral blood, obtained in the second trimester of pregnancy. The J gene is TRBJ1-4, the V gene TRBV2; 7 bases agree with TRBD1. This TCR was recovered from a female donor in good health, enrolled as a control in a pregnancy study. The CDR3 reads CASIQGSATNEKLFF. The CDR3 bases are TGTGCCAGCATACAGGGGTCTGCAACTAATGAAAAACTGTTTTTT.